The sample holds a few counts of the clone carrying this TCR beta chain. This CDR3 spans 15 amino acids. CDR1 is LGHDT and CDR2 is YNNKEL in the germline V gene (reference sequence). Unmatched junction bases numbered 7, after V lost 4 bases and J lost 5 bases. The entry originates in a study of blood T cell repertoires in COVID-19. In the original workflow: Reference gene primer amplification in the assay estimated nucleated cell counts. Generated by immunoSEQ multiplex PCR, the TCRdb table keeps only in-frame clones and is missing some. The V and J calls and clone size were taken over from that table, and D and trimming were inferred from the DNA. The sample shows about 200,000 clones, 86% of them seen only once.

This clonotype was sampled from a man in his forties with acute COVID-19. Specimen: PBMCs or T cells enriched from blood (not recorded which). The chain is built from TRBV3-1 (or the pseudogene TRBV3-2) and TRBJ2-2, with 7 bases aligning to TRBD1. This CDR3 reads CASSPDRVRTGELFF. In nucleotides, the CDR3 is TGTGCCAGCAGCCCTGACAGGGTTCGGACCGGGGAGCTGTTTTTT.